These 17 T cell receptor beta chains share one sample of origin, sequenced in a study of T cell changes during pregnancy in multiple sclerosis. The assay was immunoSEQ multiplex PCR, and TCRdb's table has in-frame clones only and misses some. There are some 130,000 clones in the sample; less than 97% occur only once, and about 0.45% lies in the top ten. This specimen consisted of peripheral blood, obtained after pregnancy. Receptors were obtained from a female donor with multiple sclerosis, enrolled in a pregnancy study.

This clone was counted a single time. The chain uses TRBV2 and TRBJ1-4; TRBD1 is a possible D gene (5 bases). The length of the CDR3 is 15 residues. CDR1 and CDR2 from the germline V gene are SNHLY and FYNNEI. V lost 8 bases and J 3 bases, leaving 16 bases between the germline ends. The CDR3 DNA follows: TGTGCCAGCCGAGCCCAGGGAATTTCTAATGAAAAACTGTTTTTT. This codes for CASRAQGISNEKLFF.

The chain uses TRBV11-3 and TRBJ2-3; TRBD2 matches at 10 bases. The CDR3 runs to 15 residues. J lost 5 bases, V lost 3 bases, and 5 bases had no gene match. Germline CDR1 reads SGHNT; CDR2 reads YENEEA. The CDR3 loop is CASSFTSGDIDTQYF. The CDR3 coding sequence is TGTGCCAGCAGCTTTACTAGCGGGGACATAGATACGCAGTATTTT.

This clone was observed a single time. The chain joins TRBV29-1 to TRBJ2-1, with TRBD1 matching over 10 bases. The trim removed 6 bases at V and 1 base at J, leaving 9 bases unmatched. The germline V gene encodes CDR1 SQVTM and CDR2 ANQGSEA. CDR3 size: 16 residues. CDR3 bases: TGCAGCGTCGACCGGACAGGGGGTACGTCCTACAATGAGCAGTTCTTC. Its protein product is CSVDRTGGTSYNEQFF.

This rearrangement joins TRBV4-1 to TRBJ2-1; a weak D match, TRBD1 (5 bases). The germline V gene encodes CDR1 MGHRA and CDR2 YSYEKL. The CDR3 loop spans 15 amino acids. Trimming removed 6 bases at V and 6 bases at J, with 18 bases between. The CDR3 loop reads CASSQPLGAVNEQFF. In DNA form, the CDR3 reads TGCGCCAGCAGTCAACCCCTAGGGGCGGTCAATGAGCAGTTCTTC.

V and J are TRBV28 and TRBJ2-1; 7 nucleotides line up with TRBD1. CDR1 is MDHEN and CDR2 is SYDVKM in the germline V gene. With 3 bases clipped from V and 0 bases from J, the junction kept 8 bases outside the gene matches. There are 17 residues in the CDR3. As DNA, the CDR3 is TGTGCCAGCAGTTTTCCAGGACAGGCGAGCTCCTACAATGAGCAGTTCTTC. This encodes CASSFPGQASSYNEQFF.

The chain couples TRBV7-8 to TRBJ1-5; no definite D call. V lost 3 bases and J 2 bases, leaving 8 bases between the germline ends. The CDR3 has 14 amino acids. CDR1 is SGHVS and CDR2 is FQNEAQ in the germline V gene. The CDR3 sequence: CASSFRGGNQPQHF. The CDR3 nucleotides read TGTGCCAGCAGCTTTCGGGGAGGCAATCAGCCCCAGCATTTT. Complete variable domain (other parts from reference TRBV7-8 and TRBJ1-5): GAGVSQSPRYKVAKRGQDVALRCDPISGHVSLFWYQQALGQGPEFLTYFQNEAQLDKSGLPSDRFFAERPEGSVSTLKIQRTQQEDSAVYLCASSFRGGNQPQHFGDGTRLSIL.

V and J are TRBV29-1 and TRBJ2-5; D is possibly TRBD2 (6 bases). The ends were cut back, 6 bases at V and 5 bases at J, with 10 bases in the middle. CDR3 length: 11 residues. CDR1 and CDR2 (germline): SQVTM, ANQGSEA. The CDR3: CSVTGAETQYF. The CDR3 DNA follows: TGCAGCGTCACGGGAGCGGAGACCCAGTACTTC.

The chain links TRBV5-1 to TRBJ2-1, with TRBD2 matching over 10 bases. This CDR3 has 18 amino acids. The junction had 8 bases not matched to a gene; V was cut back by 2 bases and J by 0 bases. The germline V gene encodes CDR1 SGHRS and CDR2 YFSETQ. The CDR3 sequence is CASSLGLAAPSSYNEQFF. CDR3 DNA: TGCGCCAGCAGCTTAGGACTAGCGGCCCCGAGCTCCTACAATGAGCAGTTCTTC.

The genes are TRBV11-2 and TRBJ2-7; TRBD2 matches 8 bases. The CDR3 has 15 amino acids. J was trimmed by 4 bases and V by 4 bases; bases with no gene match: 9. Germline-derived CDR1 and CDR2 are SGHAT and FQNNGV. CDR3 loop: CASSSGGGHPYEQYF. In DNA, the CDR3 is TGTGCCAGCAGCTCCGGGGGGGGACACCCATACGAGCAGTACTTC.

The chain carries TRBV5-6 and TRBJ1-4, with a weak D call TRBD1 (5 bases). The CDR3 runs 18 residues. From germline, CDR1 is SGHDT and CDR2 YYEEEE. The V end was cut by 1 base, the J end by 2 bases, with 18 bases between. CDR3 sequence (DNA): TGTGCCAGCAGCTTGAGCGCAGGGCGTACGATGACTAATGAAAAACTGTTTTTT. This encodes CASSLSAGRTMTNEKLFF. Combining the CDR3 with reference TRBV5-6 and TRBJ1-4 gives the whole variable domain DAGVTQSPTHLIKTRGQQVTLRCSPKSGHDTVSWYQQALGQGPQFIFQYYEEEERQRGNFPDRFSGHQFPNYSSELNVNALLLGDSALYLCASSLSAGRTMTNEKLFFGSGTQLSVL.

The rearrangement links TRBV14 to TRBJ2-1; 7 bases map to TRBD1. With V trimmed by 1 base and J by 9 bases, 15 bases remained unmatched. This CDR3 spans 17 amino acids. Germline CDR1 is SGHDN and CDR2 is FVKESK. The CDR3 loop reads CASSQGLSTGKVSEQFF. For the CDR3, the DNA is TGTGCCAGCAGCCAAGGTTTATCGACAGGGAAAGTGAGTGAGCAGTTCTTC.

The gene calls are TRBV7-2 and TRBJ2-4, with a weak D call TRBD2 (5 bases). The V and J ends lost 1 base and 4 bases respectively, with 14 bases between them. This CDR3 contains 16 residues. Germline V gene data show CDR1 as SGHTA and CDR2 as FQGNSA. The CDR3 DNA reads as TGTGCCAGCAGCTTAGTCGGGGTGGTGGAGAAAAACATTCAGTACTTC. Encoded protein: CASSLVGVVEKNIQYF.

The rearrangement uses TRBV7-2 and TRBJ2-3; tentative D call: TRBD2 (6 bases). CDR1 SGHTA and CDR2 FQGNSA come from the germline V gene. The length of the CDR3 is 15 residues. The germline V and J ends were trimmed by 5 bases and 1 base, with 13 bases remaining between them. The CDR3 bases are TGTGCCAGCAGCCGACGGTGGGGGGGCACAGATACGCAGTATTTT. Protein: CASSRRWGGTDTQYF.

The chain joins TRBV25-1 to TRBJ2-5; 10 bases agree with TRBD2. Per the germline V gene, CDR1 is MGHDK and CDR2 is SYGVNS. The trim removed 2 bases at V and 7 bases at J, leaving 10 bases unmatched. This CDR3 spans 16 amino acids. Here the CDR3 reads CASSEKGSGRPGTQYF. The DNA of the CDR3 is TGTGCCAGCAGTGAAAAGGGTAGCGGGAGGCCCGGGACCCAGTACTTC.

The V gene is TRBV7-2, the J gene TRBJ2-1; 12 nucleotides line up with TRBD2. Trimming took 6 bases from V and 7 from J; bases not matched to a gene: 13. CDR1 is SGHTA and CDR2 is FQGNSA in the germline V gene. The CDR3 has 17 residues. The CDR3 is CASRETSGRSSWNEQFF. CDR3 DNA sequence: TGTGCCAGCAGGGAGACTAGCGGGAGAAGTTCGTGGAATGAGCAGTTCTTC.

This sequence joins TRBV19 and TRBJ1-4, with a weak D call TRBD1 (6 bases). Germline V gene data show CDR1 as LNHDA and CDR2 as SQIVND (reference sequence). The V and J ends lost 4 bases and 0 bases respectively, with 15 bases between them. CDR3 length: 17 amino acids. DNA of the CDR3: TGTGCCAGTAGTAAAAGACCGGGGGGCACAACTAATGAAAAACTGTTTTTT. Translated, it gives CASSKRPGGTTNEKLFF. The complete variable domain, with remaining parts taken from reference TRBV19 and TRBJ1-4, reads DGGITQSPKYLFRKEGQNVTLSCEQNLNHDAMYWYRQDPGQGLRLIYYSQIVNDFQKGDIAEGYSVSREKKESFPLTVTSAQKNPTAFYLCASSKRPGGTTNEKLFFGSGTQLSVL.

The V gene is TRBV11-2, the J gene TRBJ2-5; possible D gene TRBD1, 5 bases. The V and J ends lost 4 bases and 1 base respectively, with 13 bases between them. CDR1 SGHAT and CDR2 FQNNGV come from the germline V gene. The CDR3 is 15 amino acids. The CDR3, as DNA: TGTGCCAGCAGCTCCGTAGACAGCTTCCAAGAGACCCAGTACTTC. Its translation: CASSSVDSFQETQYF. The whole variable domain, filled in from reference TRBV11-2 and TRBJ2-5, reads EAGVAQSPRYKIIEKRQSVAFWCNPISGHATLYWYQQILGQGPKLLIQFQNNGVVDDSQLPKDRFSAERLKGVDSTLKIQPAKLEDSAVYLCASSSVDSFQETQYFGPGTRLLVL.